Following are 31 T cell receptor beta chains from one sample sequenced in a study of OX40 agonist ivuxolimab in advanced cancers. The table came from immunoSEQ multiplex PCR; TCRdb's copy has only in-frame clones and leaves some out. The data show some 50,000 clones, about 76% seen once. The sequencing used CD4+ or CD8+ T cells sorted from blood, collected in a trial of the OX40 agonist ivuxolimab. The receptor source for this set is an adult with an advanced solid tumor such as melanoma, head and neck, liver or kidney cancer.

The rearrangement joins TRBV9 to TRBJ2-1; 7 bases match TRBD2. CDR1 is SGDLS and CDR2 is YYNGEE in the germline V gene. J gave up 6 bases and V 0 bases, and 6 bases lay outside the gene matches. This CDR3 contains 15 residues. CDR3 sequence: CASSVGLAAGNEQFF. The DNA for the CDR3 is TGTGCCAGCAGCGTAGGGCTAGCGGCAGGCAATGAGCAGTTCTTC.

This sequence joins TRBV4-1 and TRBJ2-5, with D perhaps matching TRBD2 (7 bases). The V gene's germline CDR1 is MGHRA and CDR2 YSYEKL. This CDR3 contains 18 residues. V lost 3 bases and J 3 bases, leaving 23 bases between the germline ends. The CDR3 region has the DNA TGCGCCAGCAGCCACCGGGTGGTGGGCGGGGGCCAGGAAGAGACCCAGTACTTC. Translating it yields CASSHRVVGGGQEETQYF.

The J gene is TRBJ1-1, the V gene TRBV6-6, with D uncertain. CDR3 length: 13 residues. The V gene's germline CDR1 is MNHNY and CDR2 SVGAGI (reference sequence). Between the trimmed V and J ends, which lost 5 bases and 5 bases, there was a span of 12 bases. For the CDR3, the DNA is TGTGCCAGCAGTCCCGACCTTGCGACTGAAGCTTTCTTT. Encoded protein: CASSPDLATEAFF.

The chain is built from TRBV11-2 and TRBJ2-3, with TRBD1 as a possible D gene (6 bases). Germline V gene lookup returns CDR1 SGHAT and CDR2 FQNNGV. This CDR3 is 14 amino acids long. With 1 base removed from V and 4 bases from J, the gap between germline ends came to 9 bases. The CDR3 sequence: CASSLGGGPDTQYF. Written as DNA, the CDR3 is TGTGCCAGCAGCTTAGGTGGGGGCCCAGATACGCAGTATTTT. Full variable domain (rest looked up from reference TRBV11-2 and TRBJ2-3): EAGVAQSPRYKIIEKRQSVAFWCNPISGHATLYWYQQILGQGPKLLIQFQNNGVVDDSQLPKDRFSAERLKGVDSTLKIQPAKLEDSAVYLCASSLGGGPDTQYFGPGTRLTVL.

The chain carries TRBV4-3 and TRBJ2-7, with TRBD2 matching 14 bases. The CDR3 sequence is 15 residues long. Germline V gene sequence: CDR1 LGHNA, CDR2 YSLEER. The ends lost 4 bases at V and 6 bases at J; junction bases unmatched: 5. The chain's CDR3 is CASSRTGTSGSEQYF. The CDR3 DNA is TGCGCCAGCAGCCGAACCGGGACTAGCGGGAGCGAGCAGTACTTC.

Turning to this clone: This CDR3 is also generated by other DNA sequences in the sample. This chain joins TRBV4-3 and TRBJ1-4, with 8 nucleotides matching TRBD1. After removal of 4 bases from V and 8 bases from J, the junction contained 15 bases not matched to a gene. Germline values: CDR1 LGHNA, CDR2 YSLEER. There are 17 residues in the CDR3. This CDR3 is CASSLGGIGQGGEKLFF. CDR3 sequence (DNA): TGCGCCAGCAGCCTAGGTGGAATCGGACAGGGTGGAGAAAAACTGTTTTTT.

This clone was counted a single time. This sequence joins TRBV19 and TRBJ1-1; possible D gene TRBD1, 6 bases. Germline CDR1 and CDR2: LNHDA and SQIVND (reference sequence). V was shortened by 3 bases and J by 5 bases, with 10 bases between the two germline ends. The CDR3 spans 13 residues. The CDR3 nucleotides read TGTGCCAGTAGTATGCAGGGGTGGACTGAAGCTTTCTTT. Protein product: CASSMQGWTEAFF.

This clone was seen once. V is TRBV28 and J is TRBJ1-4; D unclear. Trimming took 5 bases from V and 4 from J, leaving 17 bases between them. This CDR3 is built from 16 residues. Per the germline V gene, CDR1 is MDHEN and CDR2 is SYDVKM. CDR3: CASSPSRELFNEKLFF. DNA for the CDR3: TGTGCCAGCAGTCCTAGTAGGGAGTTGTTTAATGAAAAACTGTTTTTT.

The V and J genes are TRBV5-6 and TRBJ2-7; D gene ambiguous. Germline assignment: CDR1 SGHDT and CDR2 YYEEEE. This CDR3 region has 11 residues. The germline V and J ends were trimmed by 4 bases and 3 bases, with 5 bases remaining between them. The CDR3 reads CASSAGYEQYV. CDR3 DNA sequence: TGTGCCAGCAGCGCCGGCTACGAGCAGTACGTC.

This chain connects TRBV7-6 to TRBJ2-2; no definite D call. CDR3 length: 14 amino acids. CDR1 and CDR2 from the germline V gene are SGHVS and FNYEAQ. V shed 0 bases and J shed 6 bases, with 8 bases lying between them. Here the CDR3 DNA reads TGTGCCAGCAGCTTAGCGTCAGAAGCCGGGGAGCTGTTTTTT. Encoded protein: CASSLASEAGELFF.

The V gene is TRBV27, the J gene TRBJ2-1; 10 bases are a match to TRBD2. J gave up 6 bases and V 6 bases, and 8 bases lay outside the gene matches. The length of the CDR3 is 15 residues. Germline V gene lookup returns CDR1 MNHEY and CDR2 SMNVEV (reference sequence). CDR3 nucleotides: TGTGCCAGCAGCCGAAGCGGGGGGGCTTTCAATGAGCAGTTCTTC. Its protein is CASSRSGGAFNEQFF.

V gene TRBV6-5 combines with J gene TRBJ1-4; D is uncertain. This CDR3 spans 14 amino acids. Trimming stripped 6 bases from V and 8 bases from J, with 16 bases between. Germline CDR1 and CDR2: MNHEY and SVGAGI. CDR3 in amino acids: CASSQIQEEEKLFF. CDR3 bases: TGTGCCAGCAGCCAGATCCAGGAAGAAGAAAAACTGTTTTTT.

This rearrangement joins TRBV28 to TRBJ2-5; the match to TRBD2 covers 12 bases. The length of the CDR3 is 16 residues. Per the germline V gene, CDR1 is MDHEN and CDR2 is SYDVKM. The ends lost 4 bases at V and 5 bases at J; junction bases unmatched: 8. This chain's CDR3 is CASSSPLAGGRETQYF. In DNA, the CDR3 is TGTGCCAGCAGTTCACCTCTAGCGGGGGGGCGGGAGACCCAGTACTTC.

The chain uses TRBV28 and TRBJ1-1; 7 nucleotides match TRBD1. The CDR3 spans 14 residues. CDR1 is MDHEN, CDR2 SYDVKM, per germline. V trimming: 2 bases; J trimming: 7 bases; junction bases outside the gene matches: 7. For the CDR3, the DNA is TGTGCCAGCAGTTTAACTGACAGGGAAGGTGAAGCTTTCTTT. Its translation is CASSLTDREGEAFF.

The J gene is TRBJ2-3, the V gene TRBV19; D is undetermined. Deletions cut 1 base from V and 1 base from J, with 9 bases between. CDR1 and CDR2 (germline): LNHDA, SQIVND (reference sequence). The length of the CDR3 is 15 residues. As DNA, the CDR3 is TGTGCCAGTAGTATAGGATTTGCAGGCACAGATACGCAGTATTTT. Its protein product is CASSIGFAGTDTQYF.

This rearrangement joins TRBV27 to TRBJ2-1; the D is unclear. Between the trimmed V and J ends, which lost 0 bases and 5 bases, there was a span of 5 bases. This CDR3 spans 13 amino acids. The germline V gene has CDR1 MNHEY and CDR2 SMNVEV (reference sequence). CDR3: CASSLSQDNEQFF. In DNA, the CDR3 is TGTGCCAGCAGTTTATCGCAGGACAATGAGCAGTTCTTC.

V gene TRBV19 combines with J gene TRBJ1-2; no definite D call. Germline-derived CDR1 and CDR2 are LNHDA and SQIVND (reference sequence). The germline V and J ends were trimmed by 0 bases and 0 bases, with 14 bases remaining between them. This CDR3 spans 17 amino acids. CDR3 bases: TGTGCCAGTAGTATAGATCTTGAAGACGGAGCTAACTATGGCTACACCTTC. It codes for CASSIDLEDGANYGYTF.

The rearrangement joins TRBV20-1 to TRBJ1-2; D perhaps matches TRBD1 (5 bases). The V end was cut by 7 bases, the J end by 8 bases, with 14 bases between. The CDR3 contains 11 residues. Germline CDR1 reads DFQATT; CDR2 reads SNEGSKA (reference sequence). The CDR3 nucleotides read TGCAGTGGGGACCGCCGGGGCGGCTACACCTTC. Translating gives CSGDRRGGYTF.

This sequence joins TRBV5-6 and TRBJ2-1, with TRBD2 matching over 7 bases. Germline assignment: CDR1 SGHDT and CDR2 YYEEEE. V trimming: 0 bases; J trimming: 3 bases; junction bases outside the gene matches: 9. This CDR3 region has 17 residues. The CDR3 DNA is TGTGCCAGCAGCTTGGAGATGCAAGCGGGAATCTACAATGAGCAGTTCTTC. Protein sequence: CASSLEMQAGIYNEQFF.

The J gene is TRBJ1-1, the V gene TRBV2; D gene unclear. The germline gives CDR1 SNHLY, CDR2 FYNNEI. V was clipped by 9 bases and J by 0 bases, with 11 bases between them. This CDR3 is 13 amino acids long. CDR3 protein: CASAAAVNTEAFF. CDR3 sequence (DNA): TGTGCCAGTGCCGCGGCGGTGAACACTGAAGCTTTCTTT. Full variable domain (outside the CDR3, taken from reference TRBV2 and TRBJ1-1): EPEVTQTPSHQVTQMGQEVILRCVPISNHLYFYWYRQILGQKVEFLVSFYNNEISEKSEIFDDQFSVERPDGSNFTLKIRSTKLEDSAMYFCASAAAVNTEAFFGQGTRLTVV.

V is TRBV7-9 and J is TRBJ2-1; TRBD2 matches at 13 bases. The germline V gene has CDR1 SEHNR and CDR2 FQNEAQ (reference sequence). The ends lost 4 bases at V and 0 bases at J; junction bases unmatched: 6. The CDR3 spans 18 residues. The CDR3 nucleotides read TGTGCCAGCAGCTCCGGGACTAGCGGGGAGAGCTCCTACAATGAGCAGTTCTTC. It yields the protein CASSSGTSGESSYNEQFF.

This clone has just one count. The V call is TRBV5-6, the J call TRBJ2-7; TRBD1 matches at 9 bases. The CDR3 has 14 residues. From germline, CDR1 is SGHDT and CDR2 YYEEEE. J lost 3 bases, V lost 1 base, and 2 bases had no gene match. The CDR3 spells CASSLTGGDYEQYF. CDR3 bases: TGTGCCAGCAGCTTGACAGGGGGCGACTACGAGCAGTACTTC.

The chain recombines TRBV25-1 with TRBJ1-2, with D maybe TRBD1 (5 bases). There are 13 residues in the CDR3. Trimming removed 4 bases at V and 3 bases at J, with 9 bases between. CDR1 and CDR2 from the germline V gene are MGHDK and SYGVNS. DNA for the CDR3: TGTGCCAGCAGTGCTACAGGCGACTATGGCTACACCTTC. Its translation: CASSATGDYGYTF.

The V call is TRBV6-5, the J call TRBJ2-1; D not certain. The CDR3 is 15 amino acids. Germline V gives CDR1 MNHEY, CDR2 SVGAGI. Trimming took off 6 bases at V and 0 bases at J, with 12 bases between the two ends. CDR3 bases: TGTGCCAGCAGGTCCGCCTTGTACTCCTACAATGAGCAGTTCTTC. Its translation is CASRSALYSYNEQFF.

The V and J genes are TRBV7-9 and TRBJ1-2; D unresolved. V shed 1 base and J shed 6 bases, with 3 bases lying between them. Germline V gene data show CDR1 as SEHNR and CDR2 as FQNEAQ (reference sequence). The CDR3 covers 11 residues. CDR3 protein: CASSLGNGYTF. The CDR3 DNA reads TGTGCCAGCAGCTTAGGCAATGGCTACACCTTC.

The J gene is TRBJ1-1, the V gene TRBV6-4; D is possibly TRBD1 (5 bases). The germline V and J ends were trimmed by 2 bases and 1 base, with 8 bases remaining between them. This CDR3 contains 14 residues. Germline V gene data show CDR1 as MRHNA and CDR2 as SNTAGT. For the CDR3, the DNA is TGTGCCAGCAGTGACAGGGGTGGGAACACTGAAGCTTTCTTT. Protein sequence: CASSDRGGNTEAFF.

The V call is TRBV9, the J call TRBJ2-1, with D hard to call. The CDR3 is 14 residues long. CDR1 SGDLS and CDR2 YYNGEE come from the germline V gene. The germline V and J ends were trimmed by 4 bases and 7 bases, with 15 bases remaining between them. As DNA, the CDR3 is TGTGCCAGCAGCCCCTTGTCTAGTAGAAATGAGCAGTTCTTC. The encoded protein is CASSPLSSRNEQFF.

The chain employs TRBV2 and TRBJ1-3; D gene unclear. There are 16 residues in the CDR3. V gave up 6 bases and J gave up 0 bases, with 15 bases separating them. CDR1 SNHLY and CDR2 FYNNEI come from the germline V gene. The CDR3 DNA reads TGTGCCAGCAGCCTAAGTGGTAGTAGCTCTGGAAACACCATATATTTT. Its protein is CASSLSGSSSGNTIYF. Supplemented by reference TRBV2 and TRBJ1-3, the full variable domain reads EPEVTQTPSHQVTQMGQEVILRCVPISNHLYFYWYRQILGQKVEFLVSFYNNEISEKSEIFDDQFSVERPDGSNFTLKIRSTKLEDSAMYFCASSLSGSSSGNTIYFGEGSWLTVV.

V and J are TRBV6-6 and TRBJ1-2; the D is unclear. In germline, CDR1 is MNHNY, CDR2 SVGAGI (reference sequence). The CDR3 has 12 amino acids. V lost 5 bases and J lost 6, with 10 bases in between. CDR3 region: CASSPEGDGYTF. The CDR3 bases are TGTGCCAGCAGTCCCGAGGGTGATGGCTACACCTTC.

This clone has just a few counts. This chain joins TRBV10-1 and TRBJ2-5; tentative D call: TRBD1 (6 bases). V lost 5 bases and J lost 2, with 9 bases in between. Germline values: CDR1 WNHNN, CDR2 SYGVQD (reference sequence). CDR3 length equals 13 residues. CDR3 DNA: TGCGCCAGCAGTCCAGGGGCTCAAGAGACCCAGTACTTC. This gives the protein CASSPGAQETQYF.

The chain carries TRBV27 and TRBJ2-1, with D maybe TRBD1 (5 bases). CDR3 length: 15 residues. The ends were cut back, 0 bases at V and 3 bases at J, with 9 bases in the middle. Germline lookup yields CDR1 MNHEY and CDR2 SMNVEV (reference sequence). CDR3 region: CASSLSTDGYNEQFF. CDR3 sequence (DNA): TGTGCCAGCAGTTTATCGACAGATGGCTACAATGAGCAGTTCTTC.